This T cell receptor beta chain was documented in a study of monozygotic twins with cystic fibrosis. Here immunoSEQ multiplex PCR was the method, and the copy in TCRdb shows in-frame clones only, minus some. The sample yields tens of thousands of clones, around 96% seen once. Concerning this clone itself: Its antigen is unknown.

Points from the study as a whole: Low clonality (median roughly 0.0087) suggested a mostly naive repertoire. Monozygotic CF twin pairs shared significantly more nucleotide-identical clonotypes than unrelated CF individuals did. Age, concordance and disease severity did not associate with shared CDR3 numbers.

The CDR3 contains 15 residues. Trimming left V 0 bases short and J 5 bases short, with 11 bases between. Germline values: CDR1 MNHEY, CDR2 SVGAGI. Specimen: blood. The sequence derives from a girl aged 2 to 9 with cystic fibrosis. The chain joins TRBV6-5 to TRBJ1-5; the D gene is possibly TRBD1 (5 bases). In DNA, the CDR3 is TGTGCCAGCAGTTACTCGTCGCAGGGAGATCAGCCCCAGCATTTT. Translating it yields CASSYSSQGDQPQHF.